These 5 T cell receptor beta chains came from one sample sequenced in a study of TIL therapy for anti-PD-1-resistant metastatic lung cancer. Documented time point: pre-treatment sample, taken before nivolumab and TIL therapy. Tumor tissue came from excised metastases, mostly pleural nodules or supraclavicular lymph nodes. This was the immunoSEQ v3 assay. Generated by immunoSEQ multiplex PCR, the TCRdb table keeps only in-frame clones and is missing some. Of approximately 95,000 clones listed, about 71% were seen once; the top ten hold about a tenth. The sample was tumor tissue, taken at baseline. The receptors come from a person aged 25 to 85 with non-small cell lung cancer.

This clone was counted once. This chain connects TRBV24-1 to TRBJ1-4, with D possibly TRBD1 on 5 matching bases. The CDR3 covers 16 residues. Germline V gene sequence: CDR1 KGHDR, CDR2 SFDVKD. V was cut by 4 bases and J by 1 base, with 12 bases left in between. DNA of the CDR3: TGTGCCACCAGTGAACCCGACAGATTAACTAATGAAAAACTGTTTTTT. Translating it yields CATSEPDRLTNEKLFF.

This clone showed up just once. The chain combines TRBV12-5 with TRBJ1-2; TRBD1 matches 8 bases. With V trimmed by 3 bases and J by 5 bases, 8 bases remained unmatched. Germline loops: CDR1 LGHNT, CDR2 FRNRAP. The length of the CDR3 is 15 residues. The CDR3 here is CASGFQGARGYGYTF. The CDR3 DNA reads TGTGCTAGTGGTTTCCAGGGGGCGCGGGGATATGGCTACACCTTC.

The rearrangement uses TRBV2 and TRBJ1-6; a possible D gene is TRBD1 (6 bases). The CDR3 consists of 16 residues. V lost 8 bases, J lost 0 bases, and 14 bases lay in between. Germline V gene sequence: CDR1 SNHLY, CDR2 FYNNEI. DNA of the CDR3: TGTGCCAGCGCAGGGGACGGGGCCTCCTATAATTCACCCCTCCACTTT. Translating it yields CASAGDGASYNSPLHF.

V usage is TRBV28 and J usage is TRBJ2-5, with D unresolved. Germline V gene lookup returns CDR1 MDHEN and CDR2 SYDVKM. This CDR3 is built from 12 residues. Trimming left V 7 bases short and J 0 bases short, with 6 bases between. The CDR3 region is CASNRDQETQYF. For the CDR3, the DNA is TGTGCCAGCAATAGGGACCAAGAGACCCAGTACTTC.

The chain recombines TRBV19 with TRBJ2-3, with TRBD1 matching over 9 bases. Per the germline V gene, CDR1 is LNHDA and CDR2 is SQIVND (reference sequence). The junction had 5 bases not matched to a gene; V was cut back by 4 bases and J by 6 bases. The CDR3 extends over 14 amino acids. CDR3 DNA sequence: TGTGCCAGTAGTACGGGACAGGGAGGGGATACGCAGTATTTT. It yields the protein CASSTGQGGDTQYF.